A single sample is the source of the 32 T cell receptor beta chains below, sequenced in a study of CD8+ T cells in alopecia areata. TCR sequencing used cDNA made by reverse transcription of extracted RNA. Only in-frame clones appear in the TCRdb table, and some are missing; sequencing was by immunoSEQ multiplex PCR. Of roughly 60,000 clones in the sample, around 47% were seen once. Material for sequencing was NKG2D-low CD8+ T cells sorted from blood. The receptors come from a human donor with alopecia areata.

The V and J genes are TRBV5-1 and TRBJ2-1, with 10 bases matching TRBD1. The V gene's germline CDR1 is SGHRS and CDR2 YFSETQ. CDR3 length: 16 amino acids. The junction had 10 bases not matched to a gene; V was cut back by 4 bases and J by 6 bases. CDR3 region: CASSPRDRGAANEQFF. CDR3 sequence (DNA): TGCGCCAGCAGCCCAAGGGACAGGGGCGCGGCCAATGAGCAGTTCTTC.

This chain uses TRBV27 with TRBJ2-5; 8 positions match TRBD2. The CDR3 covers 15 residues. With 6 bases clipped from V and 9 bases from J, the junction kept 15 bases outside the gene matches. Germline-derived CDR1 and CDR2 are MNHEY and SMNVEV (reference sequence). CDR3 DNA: TGTGCCAGCAGCCCTGCCCGGGGGGGGAGCTGGGCCCAGTACTTC. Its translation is CASSPARGGSWAQYF.

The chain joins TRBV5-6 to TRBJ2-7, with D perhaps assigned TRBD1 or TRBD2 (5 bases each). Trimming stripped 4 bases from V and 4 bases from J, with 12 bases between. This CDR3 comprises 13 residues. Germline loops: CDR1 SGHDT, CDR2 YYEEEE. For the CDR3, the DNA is TGTGCCAGCAGCCCAGGGAGCGGATACGAGCAGTACTTC. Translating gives CASSPGSGYEQYF.

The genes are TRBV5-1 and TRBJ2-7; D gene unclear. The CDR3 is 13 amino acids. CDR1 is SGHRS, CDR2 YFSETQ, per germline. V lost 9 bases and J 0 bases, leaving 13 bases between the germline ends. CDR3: CATRPESSYEQYF. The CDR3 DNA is TGCGCCACCCGACCGGAGAGCTCCTACGAGCAGTACTTC.

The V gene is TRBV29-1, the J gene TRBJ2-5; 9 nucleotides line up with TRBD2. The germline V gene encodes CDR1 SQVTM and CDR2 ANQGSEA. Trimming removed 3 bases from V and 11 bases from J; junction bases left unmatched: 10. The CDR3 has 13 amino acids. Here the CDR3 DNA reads TGCAGCGTTGAGGGTATAGCGGGGGAAGAGCAGTACTTC. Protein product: CSVEGIAGEEQYF.

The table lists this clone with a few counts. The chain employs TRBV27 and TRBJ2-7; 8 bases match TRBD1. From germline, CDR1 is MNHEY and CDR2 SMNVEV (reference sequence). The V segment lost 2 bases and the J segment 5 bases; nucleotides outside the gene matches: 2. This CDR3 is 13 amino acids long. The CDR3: CASSLAGGHEQYF. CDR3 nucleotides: TGTGCCAGCAGTTTAGCAGGGGGCCACGAGCAGTACTTC.

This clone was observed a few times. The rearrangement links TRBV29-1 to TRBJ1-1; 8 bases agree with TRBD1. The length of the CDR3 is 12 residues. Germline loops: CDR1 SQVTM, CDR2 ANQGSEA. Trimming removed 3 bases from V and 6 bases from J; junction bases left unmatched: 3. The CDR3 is CSVDQGAAEAFF. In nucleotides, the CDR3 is TGCAGCGTTGACCAGGGGGCGGCTGAAGCTTTCTTT.

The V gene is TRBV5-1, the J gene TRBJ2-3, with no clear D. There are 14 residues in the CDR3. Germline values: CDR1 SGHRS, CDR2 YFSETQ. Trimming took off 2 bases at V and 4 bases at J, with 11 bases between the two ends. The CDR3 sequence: CASSFMDPPDTQYF. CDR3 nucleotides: TGCGCCAGCAGCTTCATGGACCCCCCAGATACGCAGTATTTT.

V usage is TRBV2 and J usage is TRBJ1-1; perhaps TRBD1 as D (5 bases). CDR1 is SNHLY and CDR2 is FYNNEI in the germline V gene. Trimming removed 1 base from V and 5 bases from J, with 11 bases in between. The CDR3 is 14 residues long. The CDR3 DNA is TGTGCCAGCAGTGAAGTATCAGGGCGGACTGAAGCTTTCTTT. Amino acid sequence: CASSEVSGRTEAFF.

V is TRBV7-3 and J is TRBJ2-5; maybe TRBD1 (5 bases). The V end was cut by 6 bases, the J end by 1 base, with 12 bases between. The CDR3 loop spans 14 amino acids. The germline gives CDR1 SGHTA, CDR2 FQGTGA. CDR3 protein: CASSPTVSQETQYF. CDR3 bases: TGTGCCAGCAGTCCGACAGTTTCCCAAGAGACCCAGTACTTC.

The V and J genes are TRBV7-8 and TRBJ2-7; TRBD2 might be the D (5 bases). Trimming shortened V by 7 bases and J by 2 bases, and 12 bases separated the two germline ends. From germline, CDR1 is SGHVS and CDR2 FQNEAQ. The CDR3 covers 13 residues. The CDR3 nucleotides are TGTGCCAGCACGGGATTGTACACCTACGAGCAGTACTTC. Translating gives CASTGLYTYEQYF.

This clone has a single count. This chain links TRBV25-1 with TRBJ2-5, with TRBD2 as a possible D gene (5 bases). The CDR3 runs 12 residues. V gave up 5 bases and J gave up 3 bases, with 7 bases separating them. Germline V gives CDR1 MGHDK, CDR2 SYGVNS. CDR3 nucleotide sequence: TGTGCCAGCAGTATGAGGGAAGAGACCCAGTACTTC. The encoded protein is CASSMREETQYF.

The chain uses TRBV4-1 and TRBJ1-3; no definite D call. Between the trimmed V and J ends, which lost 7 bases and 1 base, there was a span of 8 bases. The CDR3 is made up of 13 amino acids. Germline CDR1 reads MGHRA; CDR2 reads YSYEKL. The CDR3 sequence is CASTVGSGNTIYF. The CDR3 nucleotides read TGCGCCAGCACGGTGGGGTCTGGAAACACCATATATTTT.

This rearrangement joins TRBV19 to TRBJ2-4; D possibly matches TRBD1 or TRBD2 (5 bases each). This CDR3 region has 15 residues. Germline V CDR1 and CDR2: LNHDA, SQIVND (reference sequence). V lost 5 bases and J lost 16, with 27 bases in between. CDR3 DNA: TGTGCCAGTAGTTCATCCGGGGCCGAAACAAACCCTCAATACTTC. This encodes CASSSSGAETNPQYF.

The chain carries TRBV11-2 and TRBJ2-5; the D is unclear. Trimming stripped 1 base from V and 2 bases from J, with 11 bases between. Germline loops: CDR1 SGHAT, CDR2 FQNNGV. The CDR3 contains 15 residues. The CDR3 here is CASSLVSGGQETQYF. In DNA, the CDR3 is TGTGCCAGCAGCTTAGTATCAGGCGGACAAGAGACCCAGTACTTC.

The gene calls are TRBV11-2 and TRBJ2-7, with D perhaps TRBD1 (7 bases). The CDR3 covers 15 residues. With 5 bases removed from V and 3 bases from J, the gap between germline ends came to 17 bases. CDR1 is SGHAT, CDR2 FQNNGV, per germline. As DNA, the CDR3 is TGTGCCAGCAGCCAAGGCAGGGGGGCGGGCTACGAGCAGTACTTC. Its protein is CASSQGRGAGYEQYF.

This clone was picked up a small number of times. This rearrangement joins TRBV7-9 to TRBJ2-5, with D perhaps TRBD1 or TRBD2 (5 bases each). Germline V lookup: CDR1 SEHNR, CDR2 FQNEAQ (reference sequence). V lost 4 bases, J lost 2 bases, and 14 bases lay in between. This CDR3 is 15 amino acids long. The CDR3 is CASSSPGPTQETQYF. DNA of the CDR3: TGTGCCAGCAGCTCACCGGGACCCACTCAAGAGACCCAGTACTTC.

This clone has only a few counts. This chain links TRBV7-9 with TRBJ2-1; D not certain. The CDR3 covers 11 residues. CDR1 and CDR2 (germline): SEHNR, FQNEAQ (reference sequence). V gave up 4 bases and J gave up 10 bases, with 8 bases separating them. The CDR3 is CASSYQVEQFF. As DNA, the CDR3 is TGTGCCAGCAGCTACCAGGTCGAGCAGTTCTTC.

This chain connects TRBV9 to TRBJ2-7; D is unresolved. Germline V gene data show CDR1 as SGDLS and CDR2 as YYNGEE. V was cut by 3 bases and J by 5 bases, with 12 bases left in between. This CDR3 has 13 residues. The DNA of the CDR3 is TGTGCCAGCAGCGCTCGGTCCGGCCACGAGCAGTACTTC. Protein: CASSARSGHEQYF.

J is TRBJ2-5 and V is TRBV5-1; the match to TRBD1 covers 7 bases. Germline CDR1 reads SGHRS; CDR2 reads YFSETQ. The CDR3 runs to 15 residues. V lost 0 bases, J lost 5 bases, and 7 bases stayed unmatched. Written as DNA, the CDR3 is TGCGCCAGCAGCTTGGAGACAGGGTCCCAGGAGACCCAGTACTTC. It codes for CASSLETGSQETQYF.

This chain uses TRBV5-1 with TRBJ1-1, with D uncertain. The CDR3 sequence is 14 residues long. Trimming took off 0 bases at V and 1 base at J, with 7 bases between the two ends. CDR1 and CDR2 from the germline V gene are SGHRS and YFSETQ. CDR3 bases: TGCGCCAGCAGCTTGGCAGGCCGGAACACTGAAGCTTTCTTT. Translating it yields CASSLAGRNTEAFF.

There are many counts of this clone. The CDR3: CATSSGREGAEQYF. The CDR3, as DNA: TGTGCCACCAGCAGTGGGAGGGAAGGGGCCGAGCAGTACTTC. The chain combines TRBV15 with TRBJ2-7; 7 nucleotides line up with TRBD2. CDR1 is LNHNV, CDR2 YYDKDF, per germline (reference sequence). This CDR3 comprises 14 residues. V was clipped by 3 bases and J by 6 bases; unmatched bases: 8.

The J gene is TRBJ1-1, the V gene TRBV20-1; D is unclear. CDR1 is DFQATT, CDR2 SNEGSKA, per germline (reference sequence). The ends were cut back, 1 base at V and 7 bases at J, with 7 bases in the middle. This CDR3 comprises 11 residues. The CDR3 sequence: CSARVSIEAFF. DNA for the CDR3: TGCAGTGCTAGAGTGTCGATTGAAGCTTTCTTT.

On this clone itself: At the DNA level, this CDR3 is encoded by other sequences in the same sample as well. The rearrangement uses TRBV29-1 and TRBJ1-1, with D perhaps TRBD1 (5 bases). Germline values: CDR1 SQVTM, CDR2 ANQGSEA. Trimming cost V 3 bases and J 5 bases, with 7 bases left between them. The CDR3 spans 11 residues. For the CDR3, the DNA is TGCAGCGTTGAGGGGGGAACTGAAGCTTTCTTT. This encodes CSVEGGTEAFF.

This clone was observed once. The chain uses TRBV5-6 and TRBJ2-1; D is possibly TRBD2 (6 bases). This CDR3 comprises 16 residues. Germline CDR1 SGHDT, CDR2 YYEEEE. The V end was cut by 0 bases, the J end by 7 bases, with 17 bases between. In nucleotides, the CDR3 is TGTGCCAGCAGCTTGGCCTTAACCGGGAGTAGGAATGAGCAGTTCTTC. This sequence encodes CASSLALTGSRNEQFF.

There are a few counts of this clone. The CDR3 DNA sequence: TGTGCCAGCAAAGGTGGCAAGCACTACGAGCAGTACTTC. The encoded protein is CASKGGKHYEQYF. V gene TRBV13 combines with J gene TRBJ2-7; D is undetermined. The CDR3 consists of 13 residues. Germline V gene lookup returns CDR1 PRHDT and CDR2 FYEKMQ (reference sequence). Trimming took off 7 bases at V and 3 bases at J, with 13 bases between the two ends.

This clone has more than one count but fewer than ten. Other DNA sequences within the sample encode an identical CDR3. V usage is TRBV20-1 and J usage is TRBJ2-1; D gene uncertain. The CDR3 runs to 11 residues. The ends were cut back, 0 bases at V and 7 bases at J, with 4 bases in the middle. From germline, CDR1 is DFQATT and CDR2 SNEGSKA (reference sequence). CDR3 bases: TGCAGTGCTAGAGATTTGAATGAGCAGTTCTTC. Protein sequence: CSARDLNEQFF.

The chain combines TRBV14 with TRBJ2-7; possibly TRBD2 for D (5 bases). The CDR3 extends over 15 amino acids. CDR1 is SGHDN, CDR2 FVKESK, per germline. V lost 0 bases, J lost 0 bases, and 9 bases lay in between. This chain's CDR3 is CASSQESGSSYEQYF. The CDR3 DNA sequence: TGTGCCAGCAGCCAAGAAAGCGGATCCTCCTACGAGCAGTACTTC.

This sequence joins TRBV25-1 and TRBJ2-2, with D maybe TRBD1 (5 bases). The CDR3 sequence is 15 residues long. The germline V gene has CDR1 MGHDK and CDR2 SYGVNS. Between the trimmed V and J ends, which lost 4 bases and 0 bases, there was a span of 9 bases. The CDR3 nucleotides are TGTGCCAGCAGTGGACAGCGCGCGAACACCGGGGAGCTGTTTTTT. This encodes CASSGQRANTGELFF. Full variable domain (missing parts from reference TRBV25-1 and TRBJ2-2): EADIYQTPRYLVIGTGKKITLECSQTMGHDKMYWYQQDPGMELHLIHYSYGVNSTEKGDLSSESTVSRIRTEHFPLTLESARPSHTSQYLCASSGQRANTGELFFGEGSRLTVL.

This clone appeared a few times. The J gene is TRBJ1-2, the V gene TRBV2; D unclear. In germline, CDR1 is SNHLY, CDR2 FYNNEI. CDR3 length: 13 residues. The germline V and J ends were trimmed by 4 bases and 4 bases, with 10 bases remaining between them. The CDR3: CASSGSRTYGYTF. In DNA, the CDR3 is TGTGCCAGCAGTGGTTCCCGGACCTATGGCTACACCTTC.

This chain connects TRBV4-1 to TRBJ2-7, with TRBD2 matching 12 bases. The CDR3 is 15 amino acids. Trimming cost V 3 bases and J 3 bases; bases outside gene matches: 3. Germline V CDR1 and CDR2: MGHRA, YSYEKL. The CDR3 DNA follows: TGCGCCAGCAGCCACGGACTAGCGGGGTACTACGAGCAGTACTTC. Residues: CASSHGLAGYYEQYF.

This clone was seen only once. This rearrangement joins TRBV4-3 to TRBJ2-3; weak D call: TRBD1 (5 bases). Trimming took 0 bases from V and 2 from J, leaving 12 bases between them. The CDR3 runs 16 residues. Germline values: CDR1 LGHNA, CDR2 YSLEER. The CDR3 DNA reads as TGCGCCAGCAGCCAAGACAGGGCCTCGCTCACAGATACGCAGTATTTT. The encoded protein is CASSQDRASLTDTQYF.